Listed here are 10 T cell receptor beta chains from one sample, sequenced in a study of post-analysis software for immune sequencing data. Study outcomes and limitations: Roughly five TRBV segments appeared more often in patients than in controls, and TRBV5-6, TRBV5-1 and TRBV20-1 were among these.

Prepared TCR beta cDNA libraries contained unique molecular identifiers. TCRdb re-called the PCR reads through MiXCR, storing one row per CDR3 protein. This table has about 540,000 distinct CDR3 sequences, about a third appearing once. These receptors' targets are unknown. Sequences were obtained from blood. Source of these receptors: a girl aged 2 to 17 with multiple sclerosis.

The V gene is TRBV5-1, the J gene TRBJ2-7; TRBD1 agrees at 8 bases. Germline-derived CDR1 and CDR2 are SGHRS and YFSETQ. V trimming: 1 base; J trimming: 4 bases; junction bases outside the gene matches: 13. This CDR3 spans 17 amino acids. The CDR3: CASSLFPGTGYRYEQYF. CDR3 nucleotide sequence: TGCGCCAGCAGCTTGTTCCCCGGGACAGGTTATCGGTACGAGCAGTACTTC.

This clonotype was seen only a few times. The CDR3 region is CASSGDSGGITDTQYF. The CDR3, as DNA: TGTGCCAGCAGTGGGGATAGCGGGGGGATCACAGATACGCAGTATTTT. This chain uses TRBV12-3 or TRBV12-4 with TRBJ2-3, with TRBD2 identical over 10 bases. The ends lost 5 bases at V and 2 bases at J; junction bases unmatched: 7. CDR3 size: 16 residues.

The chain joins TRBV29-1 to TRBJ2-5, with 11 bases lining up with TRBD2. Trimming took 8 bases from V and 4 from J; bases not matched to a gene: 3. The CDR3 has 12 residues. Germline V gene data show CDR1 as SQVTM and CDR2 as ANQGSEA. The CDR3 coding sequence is TGCAGCATCCTAGCGGGGGGAGAGACCCAGTACTTC. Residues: CSILAGGETQYF.

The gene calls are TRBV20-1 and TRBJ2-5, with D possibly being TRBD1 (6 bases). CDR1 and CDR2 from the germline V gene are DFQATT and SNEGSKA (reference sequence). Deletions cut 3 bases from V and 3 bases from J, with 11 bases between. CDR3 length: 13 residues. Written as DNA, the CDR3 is TGCAGTGCTAGGACAGGACCCGAAGAGACCCAGTACTTC. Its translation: CSARTGPEETQYF.

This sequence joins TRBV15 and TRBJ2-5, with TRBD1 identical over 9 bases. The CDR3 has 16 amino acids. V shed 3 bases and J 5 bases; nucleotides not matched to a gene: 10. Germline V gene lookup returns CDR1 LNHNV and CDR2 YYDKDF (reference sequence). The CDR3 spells CATSSPGQGFGETQYF. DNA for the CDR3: TGTGCCACCAGCAGTCCGGGACAGGGTTTTGGGGAGACCCAGTACTTC.

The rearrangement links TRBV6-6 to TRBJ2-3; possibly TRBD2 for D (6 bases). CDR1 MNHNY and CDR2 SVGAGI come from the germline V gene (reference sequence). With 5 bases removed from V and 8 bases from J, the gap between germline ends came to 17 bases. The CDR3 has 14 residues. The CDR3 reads CASSPEGMLVTQYF. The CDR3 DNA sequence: TGTGCCAGCAGTCCGGAGGGGATGCTCGTTACGCAGTATTTT.

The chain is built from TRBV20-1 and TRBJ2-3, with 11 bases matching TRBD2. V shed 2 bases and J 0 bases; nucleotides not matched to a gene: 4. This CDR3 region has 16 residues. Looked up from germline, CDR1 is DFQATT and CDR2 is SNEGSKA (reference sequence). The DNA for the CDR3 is TGCAGTGCTAGAACTAGCGGGGGCCCCAGCACAGATACGCAGTATTTT. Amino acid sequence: CSARTSGGPSTDTQYF.

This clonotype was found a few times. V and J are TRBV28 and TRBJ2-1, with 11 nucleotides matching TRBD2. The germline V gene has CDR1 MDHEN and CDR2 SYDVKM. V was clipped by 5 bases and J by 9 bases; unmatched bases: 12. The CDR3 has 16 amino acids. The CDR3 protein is CASSPGTSGSWGEQFF. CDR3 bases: TGTGCCAGCAGTCCCGGGACTAGCGGATCCTGGGGTGAGCAGTTCTTC.

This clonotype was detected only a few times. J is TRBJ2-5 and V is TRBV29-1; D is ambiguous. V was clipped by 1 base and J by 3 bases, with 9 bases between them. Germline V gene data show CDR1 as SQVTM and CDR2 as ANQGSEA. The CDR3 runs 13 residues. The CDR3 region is CSVEGQVKETQYF. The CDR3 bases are TGCAGCGTTGAAGGTCAGGTCAAAGAGACCCAGTACTTC.

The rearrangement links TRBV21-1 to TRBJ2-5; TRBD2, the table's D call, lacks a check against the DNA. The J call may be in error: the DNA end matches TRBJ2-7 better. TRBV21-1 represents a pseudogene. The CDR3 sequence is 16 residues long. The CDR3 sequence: CASSLRGGSTSYEQYF. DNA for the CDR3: TGTGCCAGCAGCCTCCGGGGGGGGTCGACTTCCTACGAGCAGTACTTC.